What follows is one T cell receptor (beta chain) and its context. The antigen remains unidentified. Sequencing was performed with immunoSEQ multiplex PCR; in TCRdb, only in-frame clones are kept and a portion is missing. Counted here are more than 95,000 clones, around 90% occurring once; the ten biggest clones make up about 4%. These data belong to a study of T cell responses to AZD1222 COVID-19 vaccine. Overall study results and limits: Donors skewed white British and female; clonal diversity was possibly underestimated.

The V gene lost 3 bases and the J gene lost 8 bases, with 13 bases spanning the gap. The CDR3 covers 13 residues. This sequence was found in an adult who received the AZD1222 COVID-19 vaccine. V gene TRBV12-3 or TRBV12-4 combines with J gene TRBJ1-1; D is unresolved. Sample: peripheral blood, taken 28 days after the second AZD1222 dose. The CDR3 nucleotides read TGTGCCAGCAGTTTGGGCAGTCTCCCCGAAGCTTTCTTT. Its protein product is CASSLGSLPEAFF.